This entry lists 5 T cell receptor beta chains sequenced from one sample in a study of T cells in Graves' hyperthyroidism and ophthalmopathy (dated 2019 in TCRdb). Preparation of the library involved multiplex PCR. Instrument used: Illumina HiSeq 2000. Amplification of TCR beta CDR3 regions was carried out from RNA transcripts. The TCR CDR3 was subjected to a first round of RT-PCR using the HTBI primer set and the Qiagen OneStep RT-PCR kit. In-frame beta chains were kept once TCRdb had trimmed the public reads at Q25 with fastp and called clones with MiXCR. Each CDR3 protein appears once, grouped with its most common genes and DNA. The table for this sample lists 550,000 to 700,000 distinct CDR3 sequences; approximately 44% of them were counted only once. The ten largest clones capture 15% to 20% of the sample. Sequenced: peripheral blood or thyroid tissue (not recorded which). The receptors were sampled from an adult woman with Graves' disease, either hyperthyroidism or ophthalmopathy (not recorded which).

The table lists this clonotype with many counts. The CDR3 DNA is TGTGCCACCCAAACGGGCTCGACCCAGTACTTC. Translation gives CATQTGSTQYF. V usage is TRBV27 and J usage is TRBJ2-5; no clear D gene. The V end lost 10 bases, the J end lost 7 bases, and 13 bases lay between the germline ends. This CDR3 has 11 residues. The germline gives CDR1 MNHEY, CDR2 SMNVEV (reference sequence).

The chain joins TRBV27 to TRBJ2-7; D is undetermined. CDR3 length: 13 amino acids. Per the germline V gene, CDR1 is MNHEY and CDR2 is SMNVEV (reference sequence). V shed 4 bases and J shed 3 bases, with 10 bases lying between them. The CDR3 protein is CASSSATYYEQYF. CDR3 DNA: TGTGCCAGCAGTTCCGCCACGTACTACGAGCAGTACTTC.

This clonotype showed up many times. This chain links TRBV10-3 with TRBJ2-7; no clear D gene. V was clipped by 0 bases and J by 2 bases, with 5 bases between them. This CDR3 has 13 amino acids. CDR1 ENHRY and CDR2 SYGVKD come from the germline V gene. The CDR3 loop is CAISESSPYEQYF. Here the CDR3 DNA reads TGTGCCATCAGTGAGTCGAGCCCCTACGAGCAGTACTTC.

The gene calls are TRBV18 and TRBJ1-1, with D unresolved. The CDR3 loop spans 14 amino acids. Germline V lookup: CDR1 KGHSH, CDR2 LQKENI. The V end lost 5 bases, the J end lost 4 bases, and 14 bases lay between the germline ends. CDR3 amino acids: CASSEQGSGTEAFF. The CDR3 DNA reads as TGTGCCAGCTCAGAACAAGGCTCGGGCACTGAAGCTTTCTTT.

This chain uses TRBV9 with TRBJ1-2, with D perhaps matching TRBD1 (5 bases). V lost 3 bases and J lost 1, with 10 bases in between. This CDR3 has 14 residues. Germline loops: CDR1 SGDLS, CDR2 YYNGEE. CDR3 protein: CASSAGDRNYGYTF. The DNA of the CDR3 is TGTGCCAGCAGCGCTGGGGACCGTAACTATGGCTACACCTTC.